The text below deals with one TCR beta chain. These data come from a study of blood T cell repertoires in COVID-19. The ends were cut back, 4 bases at V and 1 base at J, with 7 bases in the middle. From germline, CDR1 is SNHLY and CDR2 FYNNEI. The CDR3 is 13 amino acids. Assay: immunoSEQ multiplex PCR; the TCRdb copy retains only in-frame clones and omits some. This sample carries over 45,000 clones, about nine tenths of them seen once, and the ten largest clones take 6.5%. The sequence was collected from a man between 45 and 60 years old with active COVID-19. Sequenced sample: peripheral blood. The rearrangement joins TRBV2 to TRBJ1-1; D not resolved. CDR3 sequence: CASSGGSNTEAFF. The CDR3 nucleotides read TGTGCCAGCAGTGGAGGTTCGAACACTGAAGCTTTCTTT.